These T cell receptor beta chains were read from a single sample in a study of prognosis after radiotherapy for stage I lung cancer. MiXCR, run by TCRdb on the multiplex PCR reads, gives a single entry per CDR3 protein. The repertoire includes roughly 30,000 distinct CDR3 sequences, approximately 36% of them detected once, and roughly 17% sits in the top ten. This specimen consisted of PBMCs, obtained before or after stereotactic body radiation therapy (not recorded which). Source of these receptors: a donor over 45 with non-small cell lung cancer. Both conserved end residues are part of each CDR3. The D gene is left open where the match is weak. The listing skips clone size in some rows; elsewhere it reads once, few, many or a size class.

many | TRBJ1-5 | TRBV6-1 | . | TGTGCCAGCAGTGAAGTCCTGGCTGAGGGCCAGCCCCAGCATTTT | CASSEVLAEGQPQHF
few | TRBJ2-7 | TRBV18 | TRBD1 | TGTGCCAGCTCACCTCACAGGACAGGGCAGGGTTACGAGCAGTACTTC | CASSPHRTGQGYEQYF
. | TRBJ2-1 | TRBV6-1 | TRBD1 | TGTGCCAGCAGTACCGGACAGGGTCTAAACAATGAGCAGTTCTTC | CASSTGQGLNNEQFF
. | TRBJ1-2 | TRBV2 | . | TGTGCCAGCAGTGAAATGTCGGTAGTAGCAAACTACGGCTACACCTTC | CASSEMSVVANYGYTF
many | TRBJ1-6 | TRBV27 | . | TGTGCCAGCAGTTTAGAGGGCTCCTATAATTCACCCCTCCACTTT | CASSLEGSYNSPLHF
. | TRBJ2-2 | TRBV6-2/TRBV6-3 | . | TGTGCCAGCACCCCTACGGGGACACTGAACACCTGGGAGCTGTTTTTT | CASTPTGTLNTWELFF
many | TRBJ2-5 | TRBV6-2/TRBV6-3 | TRBD2 | TGTGCCAGCATCGATTTACCCCGTCCTCAGGGAGGGGAGACCCAGTACTTC | CASIDLPRPQGGETQYF
many | TRBJ2-7 | TRBV6-5 | TRBD2 | TGTGCCAGCAGTTACCGAAGGGGTGTAGCGGGAAAGGACGAGCAGTACTTC | CASSYRRGVAGKDEQYF
. | TRBJ2-6 | TRBV6-4 | . | TGTACCAGCAGTAAAGACGGGGTGGGCTCTGTGGCCAACGTCCTGACTTTC | CTSSKDGVGSVANVLTF
many | TRBJ2-6 | TRBV7-9 | . | TGTGCCAGCAGCCGCAGGGGGGTAACTGGGGCCAACGTCCTGACTTTC | CASSRRGVTGANVLTF
. | TRBJ2-7 | TRBV6-1 | . | TGTGCCAGCAGTGACAGGGTGGGAGGCACATACGAGCAGTACTTC | CASSDRVGGTYEQYF
medium-sized | TRBJ2-7 | TRBV28 | . | TGTGCCAGCAGTAGCTCCCTCGGGGGTGACTACGAGCAGTACTTC | CASSSSLGGDYEQYF
. | TRBJ2-1 | TRBV29-1 | TRBD2 | TGCAGCGCCGGGACTAGCGGTTTAAATGAGCAGTTCTTC | CSAGTSGLNEQFF
many | TRBJ1-4 | TRBV7-3 | . | TGTGCCAGCAGCCTAATGCCAGGCCCTAATGAAAAACTGTTTTTT | CASSLMPGPNEKLFF
. | TRBJ1-4 | TRBV3-1 | . | TGTGCCATCAGCCAAGCGGGTGGGTGGCAACTGTTTTTT | CAISQAGGWQLFF
. | TRBJ2-5 | TRBV5-6 | TRBD2 | TGTGCCAGCAGCTCCCCTAGCGGTTCGGAGACCCAGTACTTC | CASSSPSGSETQYF
many | TRBJ1-5 | TRBV24-1 | . | TGTGCCACCAGTGCTGGTCTTCAGCCCCAGCATTTT | CATSAGLQPQHF
many | TRBJ1-2 | TRBV29-1 | TRBD1 | TGCAGCGACCGAGGACAGGGGGCAGGTGGCTACACCTTC | CSDRGQGAGGYTF
. | TRBJ2-6 | TRBV5-6 | . | TGTGCCAGCAGCTTGTTAGGGCAGGAATTTAATCCCTCTGGGGCCAACGTCCTGACTTTC | CASSLLGQEFNPSGANVLTF
. | TRBJ1-6 | TRBV20-1 | TRBD1 | TGCAGTGCTCACCTCAGGGACAGGATTAATTCACCCCTCCACTTT | CSAHLRDRINSPLHF
many | TRBJ2-2 | TRBV19 | . | TGTGCCAGTAGTCCTACCAGGACAAGGGACACCGGGGAGCTGTTTTTT | CASSPTRTRDTGELFF
many | TRBJ2-5 | TRBV5-5 | TRBD2 | TGTGCCAGCAGCTCGGGACTAGCCCAATGGACCCAGTACTTC | CASSSGLAQWTQYF
many | TRBJ1-3 | TRBV7-3 | . | TGTGCCAGCAGCTTAAACGCTGGGGGGCACATCGGAAACACCATATATTTT | CASSLNAGGHIGNTIYF
many | TRBJ2-7 | TRBV11-2 | . | TGTGCCAGCAGCCAACGGCGTATGCACGAGCAGTACTTC | CASSQRRMHEQYF
. | TRBJ2-7 | TRBV12-3/TRBV12-4 | . | TGTGCCAGCAGTCTTTCCGGGCCCCTCGAGCAGTACTTC | CASSLSGPLEQYF
medium-sized | TRBJ1-2 | TRBV20-1 | TRBD1 | TGCAGTGCGAGGGGGACCAGGGGGTTTAACTATGGCTACACCTTC | CSARGTRGFNYGYTF